The next 8 T cell receptor beta chains were all read from a single sample in a study of control samples from healthy donors and cancer patients. The table came from immunoSEQ multiplex PCR; TCRdb's copy has only in-frame clones and leaves some out. The sample carries fewer than 250,000 clones, approximately 90% recorded once. Sequences were obtained from blood. These receptors all come from a man aged 30 to 45 in good health.

The CDR3 sequence is CASSLNENQPQHF. In DNA form, the CDR3 reads TGTGCCAGCAGCTTAAACGAAAATCAGCCCCAGCATTTT. The chain has TRBV7-6 and TRBJ1-5; D gene uncertain. Germline CDR1 and CDR2: SGHVS and FNYEAQ. V was trimmed by 2 bases and J by 4 bases, leaving 6 bases between them. There are 13 residues in the CDR3.

The chain has TRBV5-6 and TRBJ1-6, with D unclear. V was pared by 2 bases and J by 9 bases, with 9 bases between. The CDR3 has 13 amino acids. The V gene's germline CDR1 is SGHDT and CDR2 YYEEEE. In nucleotides, the CDR3 is TGTGCCAGCAGCTTCATCTCGGCTTCACCCCTCCACTTT. It encodes CASSFISASPLHF.

The chain is built from TRBV30 and TRBJ1-1; D call uncertain. The length of the CDR3 is 14 residues. CDR1 and CDR2 from the germline V gene are GTSNPN and SVGIG (reference sequence). V was shortened by 0 bases and J by 7 bases, with 15 bases between the two germline ends. The CDR3 loop reads CAWSVSITGNEAFF. DNA for the CDR3: TGTGCCTGGAGTGTAAGCATTACCGGCAATGAAGCTTTCTTT.

The V call is TRBV5-1, the J call TRBJ1-1; tentatively, D is TRBD1 (6 bases). The germline V gene has CDR1 SGHRS and CDR2 YFSETQ. V lost 4 bases and J lost 1, with 14 bases in between. CDR3 size: 15 residues. The CDR3 sequence: CASSEQGIRNTEAFF. CDR3 coding DNA: TGCGCCAGCAGCGAACAGGGAATCAGGAACACTGAAGCTTTCTTT.

This chain's CDR3 is CASSYGLWDTEAFF. The CDR3 DNA sequence: TGTGCCAGCAGTTACGGCTTATGGGACACTGAAGCTTTCTTT. The rearrangement joins TRBV6-6 to TRBJ1-1; D gene ambiguous. In germline, CDR1 is MNHNY, CDR2 SVGAGI (reference sequence). The CDR3 runs to 14 residues. Trimming stripped 2 bases from V and 3 bases from J, with 10 bases between.

This clone was detected once. The V and J genes are TRBV3-1 (or the pseudogene TRBV3-2) and TRBJ2-7, with unresolved D. The germline V gene encodes CDR1 LGHDT and CDR2 YNNKEL (reference sequence). Trimming removed 0 bases at V and 4 bases at J, with 13 bases between. The CDR3 is 15 residues long. The CDR3 sequence is CASSQDPRLGYEQYF. In DNA form, the CDR3 reads TGTGCCAGCAGCCAAGATCCGCGGCTAGGATACGAGCAGTACTTC.

The chain recombines TRBV5-1 with TRBJ2-1; D is perhaps TRBD1 (6 bases). Per the germline V gene, CDR1 is SGHRS and CDR2 is YFSETQ. This CDR3 has 17 amino acids. Trimming shortened V by 0 bases and J by 0 bases, and 13 bases separated the two germline ends. CDR3 loop: CASSLAAGVSSYNEQFF. As DNA, the CDR3 is TGCGCCAGCAGCTTGGCCGCAGGGGTGAGCTCCTACAATGAGCAGTTCTTC. Filled out from reference TRBV5-1 and TRBJ2-1, the complete variable domain reads KAGVTQTPRYLIKTRGQQVTLSCSPISGHRSVSWYQQTPGQGLQFLFEYFSETQRNKGNFPGRFSGRQFSNSRSEMNVSTLELGDSALYLCASSLAAGVSSYNEQFFGPGTRLTVL.

CDR3 in DNA: TGTGCCAGTAGTGAGGGTTTCTATGGCTACACCTTC. Protein sequence: CASSEGFYGYTF. The rearrangement joins TRBV19 to TRBJ1-2; no firm D call. This CDR3 has 12 residues. Trimming took off 5 bases at V and 4 bases at J, with 8 bases between the two ends. The germline V gene has CDR1 LNHDA and CDR2 SQIVND (reference sequence).